The rows below give T cell receptor beta chains drawn from one sample of a study of blood T cell repertoires in COVID-19. Clones were read by immunoSEQ multiplex PCR, and TCRdb kept only the in-frame ones, dropping some. The sample carries over 65,000 clones, about four fifths recorded once. The sequencing sample was made of peripheral blood. The origin of the receptors is a man of 80 years or more with acute or convalescent COVID-19. The CDR3 runs from the conserved cysteine through the conserved F or W. Each record gives: J gene, D gene, V gene, clone size, CDR3 length, CDR3 protein, CDR3 DNA. A D gene is named only where the DNA matches it firmly. Only part of the rows carry a size: once, few, many, or a class if the clone is expanded.

J gene: TRBJ1-1; D gene: NA; V gene: TRBV12-3/TRBV12-4; clone size: NA; CDR3 length: 13; CDR3 protein: CASSLRWNTEAFF; CDR3 DNA: TGTGCCAGCAGTTTACGGTGGAACACTGAAGCTTTCTTT
J gene: TRBJ1-2; D gene: NA; V gene: TRBV19; clone size: few; CDR3 length: 16; CDR3 protein: CASSPRAGFFDYGYTF; CDR3 DNA: TGTGCCAGTAGCCCCCGTGCGGGGTTCTTCGACTATGGCTACACCTTC
J gene: TRBJ2-1; D gene: TRBD2; V gene: TRBV7-9; clone size: NA; CDR3 length: 14; CDR3 protein: CAGEWTSVYNEQFF; CDR3 DNA: TGTGCCGGGGAGTGGACTAGCGTTTACAATGAGCAGTTCTTC
J gene: TRBJ2-2; D gene: TRBD1; V gene: TRBV7-2; clone size: NA; CDR3 length: 15; CDR3 protein: CASSVQQGAFGELFF; CDR3 DNA: TGTGCCAGCAGCGTTCAACAGGGGGCGTTCGGGGAGCTGTTTTTT
J gene: TRBJ2-1; D gene: TRBD1; V gene: TRBV20-1; clone size: NA; CDR3 length: 11; CDR3 protein: CSASGTGDQFF; CDR3 DNA: TGCAGCGCATCGGGGACAGGGGATCAGTTCTTC
J gene: TRBJ2-5; D gene: TRBD1; V gene: TRBV28; clone size: NA; CDR3 length: 15; CDR3 protein: CASSTDRGRLETQYF; CDR3 DNA: TGTGCCAGCAGTACGGACAGGGGGAGACTAGAGACCCAGTACTTC
J gene: TRBJ2-5; D gene: NA; V gene: TRBV19; clone size: NA; CDR3 length: 13; CDR3 protein: CASSIQGKETQYF; CDR3 DNA: TGTGCCAGTAGTATCCAGGGAAAAGAGACCCAGTACTTC
J gene: TRBJ1-1; D gene: NA; V gene: TRBV29-1; clone size: NA; CDR3 length: 11; CDR3 protein: CSPRGRTEAFF; CDR3 DNA: TGCAGCCCCCGGGGGAGAACTGAAGCTTTCTTT
J gene: TRBJ2-2; D gene: TRBD2; V gene: TRBV19; clone size: NA; CDR3 length: 18; CDR3 protein: CASSIRASGGLRTGELFF; CDR3 DNA: TGTGCCAGTAGTATTCGGGCTAGCGGGGGACTACGCACCGGGGAGCTGTTTTTT
J gene: TRBJ1-2; D gene: NA; V gene: TRBV28; clone size: NA; CDR3 length: 15; CDR3 protein: CASTISAGGGYGYTF; CDR3 DNA: TGTGCCAGCACCATCTCAGCCGGGGGGGGATATGGCTACACCTTC
J gene: TRBJ1-1; D gene: NA; V gene: TRBV5-1; clone size: NA; CDR3 length: 14; CDR3 protein: CASTNGGVGTEAFF; CDR3 DNA: TGCGCCAGCACTAATGGGGGGGTAGGCACTGAAGCTTTCTTT
J gene: TRBJ2-1; D gene: NA; V gene: TRBV28; clone size: NA; CDR3 length: 15; CDR3 protein: CASSHSTGEGNEQFF; CDR3 DNA: TGTGCCAGCAGCCATTCGACAGGGGAGGGCAATGAGCAGTTCTTC
J gene: TRBJ2-1; D gene: NA; V gene: TRBV6-6; clone size: NA; CDR3 length: 13; CDR3 protein: CASSYGLYNEQFF; CDR3 DNA: TGTGCCAGCAGTTATGGGCTCTACAATGAGCAGTTCTTC
J gene: TRBJ1-1; D gene: NA; V gene: TRBV28; clone size: NA; CDR3 length: 12; CDR3 protein: CASTGGYTEAFF; CDR3 DNA: TGTGCCAGCACCGGGGGGTATACTGAAGCTTTCTTT
J gene: TRBJ2-7; D gene: NA; V gene: TRBV11-2; clone size: few; CDR3 length: 16; CDR3 protein: CASSLDGRGRSYEQYF; CDR3 DNA: TGTGCCAGCAGCTTAGACGGCCGGGGGAGGTCCTACGAGCAGTACTTC
J gene: TRBJ1-1; D gene: NA; V gene: TRBV19; clone size: NA; CDR3 length: 12; CDR3 protein: CASSQYGGEAFF; CDR3 DNA: TGTGCCAGTAGTCAATACGGGGGTGAAGCTTTCTTT
J gene: TRBJ1-2; D gene: NA; V gene: TRBV7-9; clone size: NA; CDR3 length: 13; CDR3 protein: CASSLGGGRSYTF; CDR3 DNA: TGTGCCAGCAGCCTAGGGGGAGGTAGGAGCTACACCTTC
J gene: TRBJ2-7; D gene: TRBD2; V gene: TRBV28; clone size: NA; CDR3 length: 12; CDR3 protein: CASSERGYEQYF; CDR3 DNA: TGTGCCAGCAGCGAGCGGGGTTACGAGCAGTACTTC
J gene: TRBJ2-4; D gene: NA; V gene: TRBV11-1; clone size: NA; CDR3 length: 17; CDR3 protein: CASSLASTAVNKNIQYF; CDR3 DNA: TGTGCCAGCAGCCTAGCATCGACAGCCGTAAACAAAAACATTCAGTACTTC
J gene: TRBJ1-1; D gene: NA; V gene: TRBV5-1; clone size: NA; CDR3 length: 15; CDR3 protein: CASSRTGTGNTEAFF; CDR3 DNA: TGCGCCAGCAGCCGAACAGGGACGGGGAACACTGAAGCTTTCTTT
J gene: TRBJ2-5; D gene: TRBD1; V gene: TRBV18; clone size: NA; CDR3 length: 15; CDR3 protein: CASSPFGQVQETQYF; CDR3 DNA: TGTGCCAGCTCACCTTTTGGACAGGTTCAAGAGACCCAGTACTTC
J gene: TRBJ2-1; D gene: TRBD1; V gene: TRBV9; clone size: few; CDR3 length: 14; CDR3 protein: CASSPQGNYNEQFF; CDR3 DNA: TGTGCCAGCAGCCCACAGGGGAATTACAATGAGCAGTTCTTC
J gene: TRBJ2-6; D gene: TRBD1; V gene: TRBV4-1; clone size: NA; CDR3 length: 18; CDR3 protein: CASSHSLTGGSGANVLTF; CDR3 DNA: TGCGCCAGCAGCCACTCCTTGACAGGGGGTTCTGGGGCCAACGTCCTGACTTTC
J gene: TRBJ1-1; D gene: NA; V gene: TRBV7-9; clone size: NA; CDR3 length: 11; CDR3 protein: CASSYSTEAFF; CDR3 DNA: TGTGCCAGCAGCTACAGTACTGAAGCTTTCTTT
J gene: TRBJ2-1; D gene: TRBD1; V gene: TRBV7-7; clone size: NA; CDR3 length: 15; CDR3 protein: CASSFSGTGGNEQFF; CDR3 DNA: TGTGCTAGCAGCTTTTCCGGGACAGGGGGCAATGAGCAGTTCTTC
J gene: TRBJ1-1; D gene: NA; V gene: TRBV28; clone size: NA; CDR3 length: 14; CDR3 protein: CASRIGQSNTEAFF; CDR3 DNA: TGTGCCAGCCGCATAGGACAGTCGAACACTGAAGCTTTCTTT
J gene: TRBJ1-4; D gene: NA; V gene: TRBV18; clone size: once; CDR3 length: 15; CDR3 protein: CASSAMHATNEKLFF; CDR3 DNA: TGTGCCAGCTCAGCGATGCATGCAACTAATGAAAAACTGTTTTTT
J gene: TRBJ2-2; D gene: NA; V gene: TRBV5-4; clone size: NA; CDR3 length: 15; CDR3 protein: CASSSDPNGAGELFF; CDR3 DNA: TGTGCCAGCAGCTCCGACCCAAACGGGGCCGGGGAGCTGTTTTTT
J gene: TRBJ2-7; D gene: TRBD2; V gene: TRBV4-1; clone size: NA; CDR3 length: 18; CDR3 protein: CASSQGERLGSGSYEQYF; CDR3 DNA: TGCGCCAGCAGCCAAGGGGAAAGACTGGGTAGCGGGAGCTACGAGCAGTACTTC
J gene: TRBJ2-5; D gene: TRBD1; V gene: TRBV18; clone size: once; CDR3 length: 14; CDR3 protein: CASSSFTGDKTQYF; CDR3 DNA: TGTGCCAGCTCCTCTTTTACAGGGGACAAGACCCAGTACTTC
J gene: TRBJ1-4; D gene: TRBD1; V gene: TRBV28; clone size: once; CDR3 length: 16; CDR3 protein: CASSPGQDLTNEKLFF; CDR3 DNA: TGTGCCAGCAGTCCCGGACAGGACCTTACTAATGAAAAACTGTTTTTT
J gene: TRBJ2-7; D gene: TRBD2; V gene: TRBV7-9; clone size: NA; CDR3 length: 14; CDR3 protein: CASSYPATSNEQYF; CDR3 DNA: TGTGCCAGCAGCTATCCCGCGACTAGCAACGAGCAGTACTTC
J gene: TRBJ2-5; D gene: NA; V gene: TRBV6-5; clone size: NA; CDR3 length: 13; CDR3 protein: CATRGFVQETQYF; CDR3 DNA: TGTGCCACAAGAGGGTTCGTCCAAGAGACCCAGTACTTC
J gene: TRBJ2-5; D gene: TRBD1; V gene: TRBV30; clone size: NA; CDR3 length: 12; CDR3 protein: CSSTGGGETQYF; CDR3 DNA: TGTTCCTCGACAGGGGGCGGAGAGACCCAGTACTTC
J gene: TRBJ2-2; D gene: TRBD1; V gene: TRBV19; clone size: NA; CDR3 length: 18; CDR3 protein: CASSTPPGTGRGTGELFF; CDR3 DNA: TGTGCCAGTAGTACCCCACCAGGGACAGGGAGGGGCACCGGGGAGCTGTTTTTT
J gene: TRBJ1-2; D gene: NA; V gene: TRBV29-1; clone size: once; CDR3 length: 14; CDR3 protein: CSVDAGGRGYGYTF; CDR3 DNA: TGCAGCGTTGATGCGGGAGGAAGGGGCTATGGCTACACCTTC
J gene: TRBJ2-3; D gene: NA; V gene: TRBV5-4; clone size: NA; CDR3 length: 14; CDR3 protein: CASSLKKGRDTQYF; CDR3 DNA: TGTGCCAGCAGCCTTAAGAAGGGGCGTGATACGCAGTATTTT
J gene: TRBJ2-1; D gene: TRBD2; V gene: TRBV6-5; clone size: NA; CDR3 length: 16; CDR3 protein: CASSYSGTSVYNEQFF; CDR3 DNA: TGTGCCAGCAGTTACTCAGGGACTAGCGTTTACAATGAGCAGTTCTTC
J gene: TRBJ2-5; D gene: TRBD1; V gene: TRBV4-1; clone size: once; CDR3 length: 16; CDR3 protein: CASSQSPQGTKETQYF; CDR3 DNA: TGCGCCAGCAGCCAGTCGCCACAGGGGACAAAAGAGACCCAGTACTTC
J gene: TRBJ2-7; D gene: NA; V gene: TRBV20-1; clone size: NA; CDR3 length: 13; CDR3 protein: CSASRGALYEQYF; CDR3 DNA: TGCAGTGCTAGTCGGGGTGCCCTCTACGAGCAGTACTTC
J gene: TRBJ2-4; D gene: TRBD1; V gene: TRBV7-2; clone size: NA; CDR3 length: 16; CDR3 protein: CASSLPPGQEKGIQYF; CDR3 DNA: TGTGCCAGCAGCTTACCCCCGGGACAGGAAAAAGGCATTCAGTACTTC
J gene: TRBJ1-2; D gene: NA; V gene: TRBV3-1/TRBV3-2; clone size: NA; CDR3 length: 15; CDR3 protein: CASSQGSRANYGYTF; CDR3 DNA: TGTGCCAGCAGCCAAGGATCCCGCGCTAACTATGGCTACACCTTC
J gene: TRBJ1-2; D gene: TRBD1; V gene: TRBV19; clone size: few; CDR3 length: 12; CDR3 protein: CASSGTGIGYTF; CDR3 DNA: TGTGCCAGTAGCGGGACAGGGATTGGCTACACCTTC
J gene: TRBJ2-4; D gene: NA; V gene: TRBV18; clone size: once; CDR3 length: 12; CDR3 protein: CASSPDDRVQYF; CDR3 DNA: TGTGCCAGCTCACCCGATGACCGGGTTCAGTACTTC
J gene: TRBJ2-3; D gene: NA; V gene: TRBV24-1; clone size: NA; CDR3 length: 14; CDR3 protein: CATSDFERPDTQYF; CDR3 DNA: TGTGCCACCAGTGATTTCGAGCGTCCAGATACGCAGTATTTT
J gene: TRBJ2-1; D gene: TRBD1; V gene: TRBV30; clone size: NA; CDR3 length: 13; CDR3 protein: CAWDIDRGIEQFF; CDR3 DNA: TGTGCCTGGGATATCGACAGGGGAATTGAGCAGTTCTTC
J gene: TRBJ2-7; D gene: NA; V gene: TRBV29-1; clone size: NA; CDR3 length: 13; CDR3 protein: CSVDTGIGGEQYF; CDR3 DNA: TGCAGCGTTGATACAGGGATAGGCGGCGAGCAGTACTTC
J gene: TRBJ2-2; D gene: TRBD1; V gene: TRBV6-5; clone size: NA; CDR3 length: 16; CDR3 protein: CASSYWGQGNTGELFF; CDR3 DNA: TGTGCCAGCAGTTACTGGGGACAGGGGAACACCGGGGAGCTGTTTTTT
J gene: TRBJ2-7; D gene: TRBD1; V gene: TRBV29-1; clone size: NA; CDR3 length: 13; CDR3 protein: CSVGGQGAAEQYF; CDR3 DNA: TGCAGCGTTGGGGGACAGGGGGCGGCCGAGCAGTACTTC
J gene: TRBJ1-2; D gene: TRBD1; V gene: TRBV7-3; clone size: NA; CDR3 length: 17; CDR3 protein: CASSAQLPGQGASGYTF; CDR3 DNA: TGTGCCAGCAGCGCTCAACTTCCGGGACAGGGGGCCAGTGGCTACACCTTC
J gene: TRBJ2-1; D gene: NA; V gene: TRBV18; clone size: NA; CDR3 length: 14; CDR3 protein: CASSPLQGNNEQFF; CDR3 DNA: TGTGCCAGCTCACCCCTTCAGGGGAACAATGAGCAGTTCTTC
J gene: TRBJ1-4; D gene: NA; V gene: TRBV7-9; clone size: NA; CDR3 length: 14; CDR3 protein: CASNPWGVNEKLFF; CDR3 DNA: TGTGCCAGCAACCCATGGGGAGTGAATGAAAAACTGTTTTTT
J gene: TRBJ2-3; D gene: NA; V gene: TRBV28; clone size: NA; CDR3 length: 14; CDR3 protein: CASSLGLASDTQYF; CDR3 DNA: TGTGCCAGCAGTTTAGGTTTGGCATCAGATACGCAGTATTTT
J gene: TRBJ1-1; D gene: TRBD1; V gene: TRBV29-1; clone size: few; CDR3 length: 14; CDR3 protein: CSVWPGQMNTEAFF; CDR3 DNA: TGCAGCGTGTGGCCGGGACAGATGAACACTGAAGCTTTCTTT
J gene: TRBJ2-7; D gene: TRBD1; V gene: TRBV5-1; clone size: NA; CDR3 length: 14; CDR3 protein: CASSWGQDEYEQYF; CDR3 DNA: TGCGCCAGCAGCTGGGGACAGGACGAATACGAGCAGTACTTC